One sample yielded the 18 T cell receptor beta chains listed below, sequenced in a study of blood T cell repertoires in COVID-19. Assay: immunoSEQ multiplex PCR; the TCRdb copy retains only in-frame clones and omits some. The data show about 120,000 clones, 78% seen once. The source material was peripheral blood. These receptors were obtained from a man between 65 and 85 years old with acute or convalescent COVID-19.

J is TRBJ1-6 and V is TRBV5-1; D possibly corresponds to TRBD1 (5 bases). Per germline, CDR1 SGHRS and CDR2 YFSETQ. Trimming took off 4 bases at V and 0 bases at J, with 11 bases between the two ends. The CDR3 length is 16 residues. CDR3 nucleotide sequence: TGCGCCAGCAGCCCGGGGGGACGCTCCTATAATTCACCCCTCCACTTT. Its protein is CASSPGGRSYNSPLHF.

A word on this clone: A much larger clone lies a single base off, so this may be a read error. This chain links TRBV7-3 with TRBJ1-2, with 9 nucleotides matching TRBD1. Unmatched junction bases numbered 2, after V lost 4 bases and J lost 5 bases. The CDR3 has 13 amino acids. The germline gives CDR1 SGHTA, CDR2 FQGTGA. The CDR3 here is CASSSGQGYGYTF. The DNA for the CDR3 is TGTGCCAGCAGCTCCGGACAGGGGTATGGCTACACCTTC.

This clone has more than one count but fewer than ten. This rearrangement joins TRBV29-1 to TRBJ2-3, with D tentatively TRBD2 (5 bases). The CDR3 is 16 amino acids. Trimming pared 3 bases from V and 0 bases from J, leaving 16 bases between. Germline V CDR1 and CDR2: SQVTM, ANQGSEA. Here the CDR3 DNA reads TGCAGCGTTGAGAGTGGAGGTAAGCGGAGCACAGATACGCAGTATTTT. It codes for CSVESGGKRSTDTQYF.

The genes are TRBV14 and TRBJ2-1; the match to TRBD1 covers 7 bases. This CDR3 region has 16 residues. Germline CDR1 reads SGHDN; CDR2 reads FVKESK. Germline trimming cut 4 bases from V and 0 bases from J; bases unmatched to any gene: 6. The CDR3 sequence is CASSPRQGSSYNEQFF. The CDR3 coding sequence is TGTGCCAGCAGCCCCCGACAGGGAAGCTCCTACAATGAGCAGTTCTTC.

This clone was counted once. The chain recombines TRBV3-1 (or the pseudogene TRBV3-2) with TRBJ2-2; unclear D gene. Germline-derived CDR1 and CDR2 are LGHDT and YNNKEL (reference sequence). V was clipped by 1 base and J by 4 bases, with 7 bases between them. The CDR3 extends over 14 amino acids. In DNA form, the CDR3 reads TGTGCCAGCAGCCAAGGGAGTGGCACCGGGGAGCTGTTTTTT. It translates to CASSQGSGTGELFF.

This clone is a singleton in its sample. This rearrangement joins TRBV20-1 to TRBJ1-1; tentative D call: TRBD1 (6 bases). The CDR3 is 11 residues long. V lost 1 base to trimming and J lost 10 bases, with 10 bases between them. Germline values: CDR1 DFQATT, CDR2 SNEGSKA (reference sequence). CDR3 amino acids: CSARGAGVAFF. CDR3 coding DNA: TGCAGTGCTAGAGGAGCAGGGGTAGCTTTCTTT.

V and J are TRBV29-1 and TRBJ2-3, with 9 nucleotides matching TRBD2. V shed 8 bases and J 2 bases; nucleotides not matched to a gene: 5. The CDR3 is 13 amino acids. In germline, CDR1 is SQVTM, CDR2 ANQGSEA. The CDR3 is CSSRGGPTDTQYF. The CDR3 DNA reads TGCAGCTCGCGGGGGGGCCCCACAGATACGCAGTATTTT.

The CDR3 nucleotides are TGTGCCAGTAGTATAGTTACAGGGGGCACTGAAGCTTTCTTT. Translation gives CASSIVTGGTEAFF. The chain has TRBV19 and TRBJ1-1, with 8 nucleotides matching TRBD1. J gave up 4 bases and V 1 base, and 2 bases lay outside the gene matches. CDR3 length: 14 amino acids. Germline V lookup: CDR1 LNHDA, CDR2 SQIVND (reference sequence).

The rearrangement links TRBV7-2 to TRBJ1-2, with D uncertain. CDR3 length: 13 amino acids. Germline V lookup: CDR1 SGHTA, CDR2 FQGNSA. V was clipped by 2 bases and J by 7 bases, with 11 bases between them. CDR3 bases: TGTGCCAGCAGCTTACCGTACGCGGGTGGCTACACCTTC. It yields the protein CASSLPYAGGYTF.

The chain couples TRBV6-2 or TRBV6-3 to TRBJ2-1, with TRBD2 as a possible D gene (7 bases). V was cut by 6 bases and J by 9 bases, with 24 bases left in between. Germline V CDR1 and CDR2: MNHEY, SVGEGT. The CDR3 covers 16 residues. The CDR3 DNA follows: TGTGCCAGCAGCAAGGGTGGGGGGGCCGTATTAGTTGAGCAGTTCTTC. Amino acids: CASSKGGGAVLVEQFF.

The table lists this clone with a few counts. The gene calls are TRBV7-6 and TRBJ2-2; the D gene is possibly TRBD2 (5 bases). The V and J ends lost 5 bases and 5 bases respectively, with 15 bases between them. The CDR3 loop spans 15 amino acids. The germline gives CDR1 SGHVS, CDR2 FNYEAQ. CDR3 residues: CASSLQPSGTGELFF. The CDR3 nucleotides read TGTGCCAGCAGCCTTCAACCTTCGGGGACCGGGGAGCTGTTTTTT.

The V and J genes are TRBV7-9 and TRBJ2-7, with D possibly TRBD1 on 5 matching bases. Per germline, CDR1 SEHNR and CDR2 FQNEAQ (reference sequence). With 4 bases removed from V and 5 bases from J, the gap between germline ends came to 15 bases. The CDR3 runs to 14 residues. The CDR3: CASSSGGRAHEQYF. Here the CDR3 DNA reads TGTGCCAGCAGCTCAGGTGGCAGGGCCCACGAGCAGTACTTC.

The V gene is TRBV19, the J gene TRBJ1-2; D is unclear. Germline CDR1 LNHDA, CDR2 SQIVND (reference sequence). This CDR3 contains 12 residues. Deletions cut 5 bases from V and 7 bases from J, with 11 bases between. The CDR3 region has the DNA TGTGCCAGTAGTTCGAGCGAGGGTGGCTACACCTTC. Encoded protein: CASSSSEGGYTF.

The V and J genes are TRBV29-1 and TRBJ2-7; unclear D gene. V shed 7 bases and J shed 5 bases, with 12 bases lying between them. Germline V gene data show CDR1 as SQVTM and CDR2 as ANQGSEA. CDR3 length: 11 amino acids. The CDR3 loop is CSGIRLDEQYF. CDR3 nucleotides: TGCAGCGGGATCAGGCTGGACGAGCAGTACTTC.

The chain joins TRBV7-9 to TRBJ2-4; possible D gene TRBD2, 5 bases. V lost 1 base and J lost 3, with 13 bases in between. The CDR3 spans 16 residues. The germline V gene encodes CDR1 SEHNR and CDR2 FQNEAQ (reference sequence). In DNA form, the CDR3 reads TGTGCCAGCAGCTTAGGGACGAGGGTTGGCAAAAACATTCAGTACTTC. Translated, it gives CASSLGTRVGKNIQYF.

This chain connects TRBV5-6 to TRBJ1-2; D uncertain. The CDR3 totals 14 residues. CDR1 and CDR2 from the germline V gene are SGHDT and YYEEEE. The V end was cut by 0 bases, the J end by 8 bases, with 14 bases between. CDR3 amino acids: CASSLGQTSGGYTF. The CDR3 DNA sequence: TGTGCCAGCAGCTTGGGCCAAACATCGGGGGGCTACACCTTC. The full variable domain, rest sourced from reference TRBV5-6 and TRBJ1-2, is DAGVTQSPTHLIKTRGQQVTLRCSPKSGHDTVSWYQQALGQGPQFIFQYYEEEERQRGNFPDRFSGHQFPNYSSELNVNALLLGDSALYLCASSLGQTSGGYTFGSGTRLTVV.

The J gene is TRBJ2-7, the V gene TRBV6-1; D may be TRBD2 (6 bases). CDR3 size: 17 residues. Germline-derived CDR1 and CDR2 are MNHNS and SASEGT. V lost 4 bases to trimming and J lost 1 base, with 20 bases between them. The CDR3 nucleotides are TGTGCCAGCAGTGTATCGGTTAGTAGCGGCTATTCCTACGAGCAGTACTTC. Encoded protein: CASSVSVSSGYSYEQYF.

In nucleotides, the CDR3 is TGTGCCAGCAGCTTAAAGACAGGGGGGATCCACACCTTC. Encoded protein: CASSLKTGGIHTF. The J gene is TRBJ1-2, the V gene TRBV7-6, with 9 bases that match TRBD1. The length of the CDR3 is 13 residues. CDR1 is SGHVS and CDR2 is FNYEAQ in the germline V gene. V shed 2 bases, J shed 12 bases, and the junction held 7 bases outside the gene matches.